This is a list of T cell receptor beta chains from one sample in a study of T cell responses to AZD1222 COVID-19 vaccine. Using immunoSEQ multiplex PCR, the repertoire was profiled, and TCRdb retains in-frame clones only, with some absent. The sample consists of 90,000 to 150,000 clones, just under 90% of them appearing once. This material consisted of peripheral blood, taken on day 0 of AZD1222 vaccination. The receptors derive from an adult in good health. The CDR3 runs from the conserved cysteine through the conserved F or W. A D gene is named only where the DNA matches it firmly. Part of the rows lack a size; the others show once, few, many or a class for expanded clones.

size | D | J | V | DNA | CDR3
few | - | TRBJ2-5 | TRBV9 | TGTGCCAGCAGCTCCCGAGGGCTTCACGAGCAAGAGACCCAGTACTTC | CASSSRGLHEQETQYF
- | - | TRBJ1-1 | TRBV29-1 | TGCAGCGTCTCAGGGTCTGAGGACACTGAAGCTTTCTTT | CSVSGSEDTEAFF
- | - | TRBJ1-6 | TRBV6-5 | TGTGCCAGCAGCCGACAGAATTCACCCCTCCACTTT | CASSRQNSPLHF
- | - | TRBJ2-5 | TRBV6-2/TRBV6-3 | TGTGCCAGCAGTTACCGGCCAGAGACCCAGTACTTC | CASSYRPETQYF
- | - | TRBJ1-1 | TRBV19 | TGTGCCAGTAGTATCTCGGACGGGAACACTGAAGCTTTCTTT | CASSISDGNTEAFF
- | - | TRBJ1-5 | TRBV7-2 | TGTGCCAGCAGCTTAGATGCAACAGGGTCATATCAGCCCCAGCATTTT | CASSLDATGSYQPQHF
- | TRBD1 | TRBJ1-1 | TRBV18 | TGTGCCAGCTCCCTTACAGGGGGGAGGGACACTGAAGCTTTCTTT | CASSLTGGRDTEAFF
- | - | TRBJ2-7 | TRBV3-1/TRBV3-2 | TGTGCCAGCAGTCCTCAGGGGGGCTACGAGCAGTACTTC | CASSPQGGYEQYF
- | TRBD2 | TRBJ2-2 | TRBV20-1 | TGCAGTGCTAGTTCCCTAGCGGGAGGTCTCACCGGGGAGCTGTTTTTT | CSASSLAGGLTGELFF
- | - | TRBJ2-4 | TRBV7-9 | TGTGCCAGCAGCGGCAACGGACCCGGAAAAAACATTCAGTACTTC | CASSGNGPGKNIQYF
- | TRBD2 | TRBJ2-5 | TRBV6-5 | TGTGCCAGCAGTTTGGGGGGAGGGCGAGAGACCCAGTACTTC | CASSLGGGRETQYF
- | TRBD2 | TRBJ2-4 | TRBV18 | TGTGCCAGCTCACCACCCTCCGGGACTAGCGGAATACTAGCCAAAAACATTCAGTACTTC | CASSPPSGTSGILAKNIQYF
- | TRBD2 | TRBJ2-7 | TRBV27 | TGTGCCAGCAGTTTATCCCCAGCGGGAGGGCCGAGCGAGCAGTACTTC | CASSLSPAGGPSEQYF
few | - | TRBJ2-2 | TRBV5-1 | TGCGCCAGCAGCCTGGACTCCCCGAACACCGGGGAGCTGTTTTTT | CASSLDSPNTGELFF
- | - | TRBJ2-1 | TRBV18 | TGTGCCAGCTCACCACAAATGGCCAGTCAGGGAGGTGAGCAGTTCTTC | CASSPQMASQGGEQFF
once | - | TRBJ2-3 | TRBV11-2 | TGTGCCAGCAGCCCCTCGACAGGCAGGACAGATACGCAGTATTTT | CASSPSTGRTDTQYF
- | TRBD1 | TRBJ1-1 | TRBV7-9 | TGTGCCAGCAGCCAACAGGGGTCCGCCGGCACTGAAGCTTTCTTT | CASSQQGSAGTEAFF
- | - | TRBJ2-4 | TRBV18 | TGTGCCAGCTCCCCCCCCTCCGGGGGCTCGGGGAACATTCAGTACTTC | CASSPPSGGSGNIQYF
- | - | TRBJ2-2 | TRBV18 | TGTGCCAGCTCACCCCGACCGACAACGAACACCGGGGAGCTGTTTTTT | CASSPRPTTNTGELFF
- | - | TRBJ1-2 | TRBV6-5 | TGTGCCAGCAGCCCGGGACTAGCCAACTATGGCTACACCTTC | CASSPGLANYGYTF
once | - | TRBJ1-1 | TRBV9 | TGTGCCAGCAGCGTAGGGAGGGCAGGGGCGCGGACTGAAGCTTTCTTT | CASSVGRAGARTEAFF